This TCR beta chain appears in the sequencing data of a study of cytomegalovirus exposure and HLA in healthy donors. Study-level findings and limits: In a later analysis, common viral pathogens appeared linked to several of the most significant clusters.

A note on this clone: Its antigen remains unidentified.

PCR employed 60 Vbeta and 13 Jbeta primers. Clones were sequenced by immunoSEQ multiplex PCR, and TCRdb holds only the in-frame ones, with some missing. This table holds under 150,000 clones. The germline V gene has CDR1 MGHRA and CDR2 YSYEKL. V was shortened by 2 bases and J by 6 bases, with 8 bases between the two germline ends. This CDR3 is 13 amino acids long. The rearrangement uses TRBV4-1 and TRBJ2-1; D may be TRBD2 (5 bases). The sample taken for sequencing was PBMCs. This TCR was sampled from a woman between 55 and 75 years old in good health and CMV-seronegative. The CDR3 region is CASSQLTINEQFF. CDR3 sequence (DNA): TGCGCCAGCAGCCAACTGACTATCAATGAGCAGTTCTTC.